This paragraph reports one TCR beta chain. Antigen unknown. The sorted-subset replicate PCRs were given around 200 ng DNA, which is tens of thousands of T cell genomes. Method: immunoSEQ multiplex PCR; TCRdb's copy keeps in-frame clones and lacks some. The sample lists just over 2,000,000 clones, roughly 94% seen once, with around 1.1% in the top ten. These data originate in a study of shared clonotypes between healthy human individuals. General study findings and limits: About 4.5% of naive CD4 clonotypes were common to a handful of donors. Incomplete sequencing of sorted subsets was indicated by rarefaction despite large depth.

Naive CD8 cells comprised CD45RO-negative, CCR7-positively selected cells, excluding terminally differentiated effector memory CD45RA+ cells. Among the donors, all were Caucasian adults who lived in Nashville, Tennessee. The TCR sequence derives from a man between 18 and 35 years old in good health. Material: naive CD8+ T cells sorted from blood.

CDR3 region: CASSLEGGQPQHF. CDR3 coding DNA: TGTGCCAGCAGTCTCGAGGGGGGACAGCCCCAGCATTTT. The chain couples TRBV27 to TRBJ1-5, with D tentatively TRBD1 (6 bases). The V gene's germline CDR1 is MNHEY and CDR2 SMNVEV (reference sequence). V was cut by 5 bases and J by 7 bases, with 12 bases left in between. This CDR3 has 13 amino acids.